The present T cell receptor beta chain was sequenced within a study of cytomegalovirus exposure and HLA in healthy donors. From germline, CDR1 is MNHNS and CDR2 SASEGT. This CDR3 has 15 residues. V was trimmed by 2 bases and J by 1 base, leaving 10 bases between them. 60 Vbeta and 13 Jbeta primers were used in PCR. Here immunoSEQ multiplex PCR was the method, and the copy in TCRdb shows in-frame clones only, minus some. The table has approximately 150,000 clones, around four fifths seen once. Though probably carrying unrecorded immune exposures, donors were nominally healthy at sampling. This receptor was obtained from a woman in her 50s in good health and CMV-seronegative. Sequences were obtained from PBMCs. The gene calls are TRBV6-1 and TRBJ2-3; D is possibly TRBD1 (5 bases). As DNA, the CDR3 is TGTGCCAGCAGTGAAAGGGGCAGGGGCACAGATACGCAGTATTTT. This encodes CASSERGRGTDTQYF.